This entry lists 30 T cell receptor beta chains sequenced from one sample in a study of T cell repertoires in cytomegalovirus infection. From the reads, TCRdb called clonotypes with MiXCR, one entry per CDR3 protein. The sample has approximately 490,000 distinct CDR3 sequences, about 11% seen once. Sequencing was done on a sample of PBMCs. The receptors derive from a human donor in good health (CMV status not recorded). Some clones in this sample may be carry-over from other donors' samples.

This clonotype has at least ten counts. V gene TRBV2 combines with J gene TRBJ2-5, with TRBD1 matching over 7 bases. V lost 2 bases and J lost 2; bases outside the gene matches: 2. Germline V gives CDR1 SNHLY, CDR2 FYNNEI. This CDR3 spans 14 amino acids. In DNA form, the CDR3 reads TGTGCCAGCAGTGAATCGACAGGGCAAGAGACCCAGTACTTC. Its protein is CASSESTGQETQYF.

This chain connects TRBV6-1 to TRBJ2-7; D assignment may be TRBD1 or TRBD2 (5 bases each). Trimming took off 6 bases at V and 7 bases at J, with 7 bases between the two ends. Germline V CDR1 and CDR2: MNHNS, SASEGT. The CDR3 length is 10 residues. CDR3 sequence (DNA): TGTGCCAGCAGGTGGGGGGAGCAGTACTTC. Protein product: CASRWGEQYF.

This clonotype appeared a few times. The V gene is TRBV28, the J gene TRBJ1-4; D unclear. The CDR3 consists of 14 residues. CDR1 MDHEN and CDR2 SYDVKM come from the germline V gene. V was cut by 8 bases and J by 4 bases, with 14 bases left in between. CDR3 bases: TGTGCCAGCTATATGGTAGGAGGTAATGAAAAACTGTTTTTT. Encoded protein: CASYMVGGNEKLFF.

This clonotype has ten or more counts. Written as DNA, the CDR3 is TGTGCCAGCAGCGGGACAGCGTCCGATACGCAGTATTTT. Translation: CASSGTASDTQYF. V is TRBV11-3 and J is TRBJ2-3, with 7 positions matching TRBD1. Per the germline V gene, CDR1 is SGHNT and CDR2 is YENEEA. This CDR3 region has 13 residues. Germline trimming cut 5 bases from V and 6 bases from J; bases unmatched to any gene: 5. The full variable domain, completed using reference TRBV11-3 and TRBJ2-3, is EAGVVQSPRYKIIEKKQPVAFWCNPISGHNTLYWYLQNLGQGPELLIRYENEEAVDDSQLPKDRFSAERLKGVDSTLKIQPAELGDSAVYLCASSGTASDTQYFGPGTRLTVL.

This sequence joins TRBV20-1 and TRBJ2-1; tentatively, D is TRBD1 (6 bases). This CDR3 has 16 amino acids. Per germline, CDR1 DFQATT and CDR2 SNEGSKA (reference sequence). V lost 6 bases to trimming and J lost 0 bases, with 18 bases between them. This chain's CDR3 is CSADENRVSSYNEQFF. The CDR3 coding sequence is TGCAGTGCGGACGAGAACAGGGTGAGCTCCTACAATGAGCAGTTCTTC.

This clonotype has a handful of counts. J is TRBJ1-5 and V is TRBV5-5, with TRBD1 matching over 8 bases. Germline V gene data show CDR1 as SGHKS and CDR2 as YYEKEE (reference sequence). The CDR3 length is 14 residues. With V trimmed by 1 base and J by 4 bases, 1 base remained unmatched. CDR3 in amino acids: CASSLQGANQPQHF. CDR3 nucleotide sequence: TGTGCCAGCAGCTTGCAGGGGGCGAATCAGCCCCAGCATTTT.

This clonotype has more than one count but fewer than ten. The genes are TRBV29-1 and TRBJ2-5; D may match TRBD1 or TRBD2 (6 bases each). CDR1 is SQVTM, CDR2 ANQGSEA, per germline. The V gene lost 2 bases and the J gene lost 1 base, with 17 bases spanning the gap. The CDR3 totals 16 residues. The CDR3 here is CSVELARGLFQETQYF. For the CDR3, the DNA is TGCAGCGTTGAACTAGCACGGGGGCTGTTCCAAGAGACCCAGTACTTC.

This clonotype was detected only a few times. The CDR3 coding sequence is TGCAGCGGCGCTAGCGGGAGACTTGAGACCCAGTACTTC. This codes for CSGASGRLETQYF. This chain joins TRBV29-1 and TRBJ2-5; 10 bases line up with TRBD2. The CDR3 runs to 13 residues. Germline CDR1 SQVTM, CDR2 ANQGSEA. J gave up 5 bases and V 7 bases, and 7 bases lay outside the gene matches.

This rearrangement joins TRBV9 to TRBJ2-4, with TRBD2 identical over 8 bases. Germline values: CDR1 SGDLS, CDR2 YYNGEE. The J segment lost 1 base and the V segment lost 4 bases, leaving 10 bases of the junction unmatched. The CDR3 totals 17 residues. The CDR3 protein is CASSPRGGQGAKNIQYF. The DNA of the CDR3 is TGTGCCAGCAGCCCCCGGGGGGGGCAAGGGGCCAAAAACATTCAGTACTTC.

The J gene is TRBJ2-3, the V gene TRBV4-2, with D perhaps TRBD2 (6 bases). Trimming shortened V by 2 bases and J by 1 base, and 10 bases separated the two germline ends. The germline CDR1 and CDR2 sequences are LGHNA and YNFKEQ. This CDR3 contains 15 residues. The CDR3 reads CASSQTGLGTDTQYF. As DNA, the CDR3 is TGTGCCAGCAGCCAAACGGGACTTGGCACAGATACGCAGTATTTT.

This chain joins TRBV5-1 and TRBJ1-4; no clear D. This CDR3 contains 15 residues. V lost 0 bases and J lost 8, with 14 bases in between. Germline loops: CDR1 SGHRS, CDR2 YFSETQ. CDR3 coding DNA: TGCGCCAGCAGCTTGGAGGGCCTTTTCAACGAAAAACTGTTTTTT. It yields the protein CASSLEGLFNEKLFF. Filled out from reference TRBV5-1 and TRBJ1-4, the complete variable domain reads KAGVTQTPRYLIKTRGQQVTLSCSPISGHRSVSWYQQTPGQGLQFLFEYFSETQRNKGNFPGRFSGRQFSNSRSEMNVSTLELGDSALYLCASSLEGLFNEKLFFGSGTQLSVL.

This clonotype came up many times. V and J are TRBV7-9 and TRBJ2-3; no reliable D call. The CDR3 runs to 12 residues. The germline V gene encodes CDR1 SEHNR and CDR2 FQNEAQ (reference sequence). Trimming left V 5 bases short and J 8 bases short, with 11 bases between. The DNA of the CDR3 is TGTGCCAGCAGCAAAGATGAGGCTACGCAGTATTTT. As protein: CASSKDEATQYF.

This clonotype appeared many times. The gene calls are TRBV25-1 and TRBJ2-2; 7 nucleotides match TRBD1. CDR3 length: 14 amino acids. V shed 6 bases, J shed 4 bases, and the junction held 5 bases outside the gene matches. Germline V lookup: CDR1 MGHDK, CDR2 SYGVNS. The CDR3: CASRETGLTGELFF. The CDR3 coding sequence is TGTGCCAGCAGGGAGACAGGGCTCACCGGGGAGCTGTTTTTT.

The V gene is TRBV5-4, the J gene TRBJ2-3; D unclear. Germline V CDR1 and CDR2: SGHNT, YYREEE (reference sequence). The V end was cut by 1 base, the J end by 4 bases, with 13 bases between. The length of the CDR3 is 15 residues. The chain's CDR3 is CASSLTWGSADTQYF. Here the CDR3 DNA reads TGTGCCAGCAGCTTGACTTGGGGATCTGCAGATACGCAGTATTTT.

This clonotype has at least ten counts. The chain uses TRBV6-1 and TRBJ2-2; D call uncertain. Germline values: CDR1 MNHNS, CDR2 SASEGT. The CDR3 extends over 15 amino acids. V was cut by 5 bases and J by 7 bases, with 17 bases left in between. The CDR3 region is CASSPPSTAGGELFF. Written as DNA, the CDR3 is TGTGCCAGCAGTCCCCCGAGCACAGCAGGCGGGGAGCTGTTTTTT.

This clonotype was counted ten times or more. This chain uses TRBV7-2 with TRBJ1-1; D might be TRBD1 (5 bases). V shed 3 bases and J shed 13 bases, with 21 bases lying between them. This CDR3 spans 14 amino acids. Germline CDR1 SGHTA, CDR2 FQGNSA. CDR3 nucleotides: TGTGCCAGCAGCTTTGGGGGTGGGCCCACTGAGGGTTTCTTT. Amino acids: CASSFGGGPTEGFF.

This clonotype occurred many times. Here the CDR3 DNA reads TGTGCCAGCAGTCCCGGGACTAGCGGGATGAGACCCTACGAGCAGTACTTC. This sequence encodes CASSPGTSGMRPYEQYF. The rearrangement uses TRBV7-2 and TRBJ2-7; TRBD2 aligns across 13 bases. This CDR3 contains 17 residues. The ends lost 6 bases at V and 2 bases at J; junction bases unmatched: 10. Per germline, CDR1 SGHTA and CDR2 FQGNSA.

This clonotype was recorded many times. V is TRBV7-3 and J is TRBJ2-7; tentative D call: TRBD1 (5 bases). The germline gives CDR1 SGHTA, CDR2 FQGTGA. V was cut by 6 bases and J by 6 bases, with 15 bases left in between. The CDR3 consists of 13 residues. CDR3 region: CASSLYQGREQYF. For the CDR3, the DNA is TGTGCCAGCAGTCTTTACCAGGGCCGCGAGCAGTACTTC.

The sample holds many counts of this clonotype. V and J are TRBV7-8 and TRBJ1-2; 8 positions match TRBD1. V dropped 3 bases and J dropped 6; count of bases not matched to a gene: 6. Germline V gene sequence: CDR1 SGHVS, CDR2 FQNEAQ. This CDR3 region has 14 residues. The CDR3 region is CASSLSGGADGYTF. In nucleotides, the CDR3 is TGTGCCAGCAGCTTGTCAGGGGGCGCGGATGGCTACACCTTC.

The table lists this clonotype with many counts. V gene TRBV7-9 combines with J gene TRBJ1-6, with unresolved D. Trimming shortened V by 6 bases and J by 8 bases, and 8 bases separated the two germline ends. CDR1 SEHNR and CDR2 FQNEAQ come from the germline V gene (reference sequence). The CDR3 sequence is 12 residues long. The CDR3 nucleotides are TGTGCCAGCAGTAACGCCGATTCACCCCTCCACTTT. This encodes CASSNADSPLHF.

This clonotype was seen only a few times. V gene TRBV6-5 combines with J gene TRBJ1-1; 8 bases fit TRBD1. The junction had 4 bases not matched to a gene; V was cut back by 0 bases and J by 1 base. The length of the CDR3 is 16 residues. In germline, CDR1 is MNHEY, CDR2 SVGAGI. As DNA, the CDR3 is TGTGCCAGCAGTTACTCTCGACAGGGGTGGAACACTGAAGCTTTCTTT. Its translation: CASSYSRQGWNTEAFF.

In this sample, this clonotype turned up a few times. V is TRBV10-3 and J is TRBJ2-1; the match to TRBD2 covers 9 bases. The junction had 5 bases not matched to a gene; V was cut back by 6 bases and J by 5 bases. CDR3 size: 14 residues. Looked up from germline, CDR1 is ENHRY and CDR2 is SYGVKD. This CDR3 is CAIRLSGGNNEQFF. CDR3 nucleotide sequence: TGTGCCATCAGGCTAAGCGGGGGGAACAATGAGCAGTTCTTC.

This clonotype was seen many times. The V gene is TRBV18, the J gene TRBJ2-5, with D uncertain. Trimming took 2 bases from V and 1 from J, leaving 5 bases between them. Germline V CDR1 and CDR2: KGHSH, LQKENI. CDR3 length: 13 residues. CDR3 residues: CASSPMVQETQYF. CDR3 in DNA: TGTGCCAGCTCACCAATGGTCCAAGAGACCCAGTACTTC.

The V gene is TRBV4-1, the J gene TRBJ1-2, with a weak D call TRBD1 (5 bases). With 4 bases removed from V and 8 bases from J, the gap between germline ends came to 26 bases. The CDR3 runs 17 residues. Germline V gene data show CDR1 as MGHRA and CDR2 as YSYEKL. Here the CDR3 reads CASSPRGVFGAVWGYTF. As DNA, the CDR3 is TGCGCCAGCAGCCCCCGAGGGGTGTTCGGGGCTGTTTGGGGCTACACCTTC.

This clonotype came up many times. CDR3 sequence reads: CASSPSNTEAFF. The CDR3 nucleotides are TGTGCCAGCAGCCCTTCGAACACTGAAGCTTTCTTT. V and J are TRBV7-9 and TRBJ1-1; D ambiguous. There are 12 residues in the CDR3. With 5 bases removed from V and 1 base from J, the gap between germline ends came to 5 bases. CDR1 is SEHNR and CDR2 is FQNEAQ in the germline V gene (reference sequence).

The rearrangement links TRBV3-1 to TRBJ2-7; TRBD2 might be the D (6 bases). CDR1 and CDR2 (germline): LGHDT, YNNKEL (reference sequence). The CDR3 length is 18 residues. Trimming removed 0 bases at V and 3 bases at J, with 21 bases between. As DNA, the CDR3 is TGTGCCAGCAGCCAAGATTATTGGAGGGCCAGGCGATACTACGAGCAGTACTTC. Amino acids: CASSQDYWRARRYYEQYF.

This clonotype was seen at least ten times. This chain connects TRBV12-3 or TRBV12-4 to TRBJ2-2, with 7 bases aligning to TRBD1. The ends lost 11 bases at V and 0 bases at J; junction bases unmatched: 6. This CDR3 has 14 amino acids. CDR3 amino acids: CASLTGPNTGELFF. DNA of the CDR3: TGTGCCTCTTTGACAGGGCCGAACACCGGGGAGCTGTTTTTT.

This chain links TRBV5-1 with TRBJ2-7; D perhaps matches TRBD2 (6 bases). V lost 5 bases and J lost 3, with 18 bases in between. Germline values: CDR1 SGHRS, CDR2 YFSETQ. The CDR3 length is 15 residues. The CDR3 spells CASRVNRDWVYEQYF. The DNA for the CDR3 is TGCGCCAGCAGAGTGAACCGGGACTGGGTCTACGAGCAGTACTTC.

This clonotype was seen at least ten times. The chain has TRBV15 and TRBJ1-4; possible D gene TRBD1, 6 bases. Trimming cost V 0 bases and J 0 bases, with 11 bases left between them. The CDR3 is made up of 17 amino acids. In germline, CDR1 is LNHNV, CDR2 YYDKDF (reference sequence). CDR3 amino acids: CATSREAGAATNEKLFF. The CDR3 bases are TGTGCCACCAGCAGAGAGGCGGGGGCCGCAACTAATGAAAAACTGTTTTTT.

This clonotype occurred many times. The V and J genes are TRBV7-9 and TRBJ2-6; 10 nucleotides align to TRBD1. Germline V gene data show CDR1 as SEHNR and CDR2 as FQNEAQ (reference sequence). The CDR3 runs 21 residues. V shed 3 bases, J shed 0 bases, and the junction held 14 bases outside the gene matches. CDR3 loop: CASSFPGTGVIIYSGANVLTF. The CDR3 DNA reads TGTGCCAGCAGCTTTCCCGGGACAGGGGTGATTATTTACTCTGGGGCCAACGTCCTGACTTTC.